Listed below are T cell receptor beta chains from one sample, sequenced in a study of T cell repertoires in cytomegalovirus infection. TCRdb re-analysed the reads in MiXCR, keeping a single row per CDR3 protein. The sample gives 150,000 to 200,000 distinct CDR3 sequences, less than 9.5% of which show up once; approximately 4.2% is in the top ten. Sequencing used PBMCs. These TCRs come from a human donor in good health (CMV status not recorded). Some clones in this sample may be carry-over from other donors' samples. CDR3s include the opening cysteine and the closing phenylalanine or tryptophan. Fields, in order: clone size, J gene, D gene, CDR3 length, V gene, CDR3 protein, CDR3 DNA. D genes are given only for firm matches. Clone sizes are given selectively: once, few, many, or a class where the clone is expanded.

clone_size: .; j_call: TRBJ1-6; d_call: .; cdr3_length: 18; v_call: TRBV7-2; cdr3_aa: CGSSLWRSGTRGDSPLHF; cdr3_nt: TGTGGCAGCAGCTTATGGAGATCAGGGACTCGGGGGGATTCACCCCTCCACTTT
clone_size: many; j_call: TRBJ2-1; d_call: .; cdr3_length: 13; v_call: TRBV14; cdr3_aa: CASSQGGRGEQFF; cdr3_nt: TGTGCCAGCAGCCAAGGGGGTCGGGGTGAGCAGTTCTTC
clone_size: many; j_call: TRBJ1-2; d_call: .; cdr3_length: 16; v_call: TRBV4-1; cdr3_aa: CASSQPETLPTYGYTF; cdr3_nt: TGCGCCAGCAGCCAACCGGAGACATTACCGACCTATGGCTACACCTTC
clone_size: .; j_call: TRBJ1-1; d_call: .; cdr3_length: 15; v_call: TRBV25-1; cdr3_aa: CASSRNEQTYTEAFF; cdr3_nt: TGTGCCAGCAGTCGGAATGAACAGACGTACACTGAAGCTTTCTTT
clone_size: many; j_call: TRBJ2-6; d_call: .; cdr3_length: 15; v_call: TRBV11-1; cdr3_aa: CASSPQGSGANVLTF; cdr3_nt: TGTGCCAGCAGCCCACAGGGAAGTGGGGCCAACGTCCTGACTTTC
clone_size: many; j_call: TRBJ2-5; d_call: .; cdr3_length: 14; v_call: TRBV10-3; cdr3_aa: CAISEGAVQETQYF; cdr3_nt: TGTGCCATCAGTGAAGGAGCGGTCCAAGAGACCCAGTACTTC
clone_size: many; j_call: TRBJ2-5; d_call: TRBD1; cdr3_length: 16; v_call: TRBV4-3; cdr3_aa: CASSQDWGQGGETQYF; cdr3_nt: TGCGCCAGCAGCCAAGATTGGGGACAGGGGGGAGAGACCCAGTACTTC
clone_size: many; j_call: TRBJ2-7; d_call: TRBD1; cdr3_length: 14; v_call: TRBV28; cdr3_aa: CASKSGTGGVEQYF; cdr3_nt: TGTGCCAGCAAGTCCGGGACAGGGGGCGTCGAGCAGTACTTC
clone_size: many; j_call: TRBJ1-2; d_call: TRBD1; cdr3_length: 13; v_call: TRBV7-9; cdr3_aa: CASSLALGQGLTF; cdr3_nt: TGTGCCAGCAGCTTAGCGCTAGGACAGGGCCTTACCTTC
clone_size: few; j_call: TRBJ2-3; d_call: TRBD2; cdr3_length: 17; v_call: TRBV5-8; cdr3_aa: CASSLVAGGLITDTQYF; cdr3_nt: TGTGCCAGCAGCTTAGTAGCGGGGGGACTCATCACAGATACGCAGTATTTT
clone_size: .; j_call: TRBJ1-1; d_call: .; cdr3_length: 18; v_call: TRBV3-1; cdr3_aa: CASSQVGLLLGKNTEASF; cdr3_nt: TGTGCCAGCAGCCAAGTGGGACTACTCCTAGGAAAGAACACTGAAGCTTCCTTT
clone_size: many; j_call: TRBJ1-5; d_call: .; cdr3_length: 12; v_call: TRBV7-2; cdr3_aa: CASSSYLGAQHF; cdr3_nt: TGTGCCAGCAGCTCTTATCTGGGGGCCCAGCATTTT
clone_size: many; j_call: TRBJ1-3; d_call: .; cdr3_length: 15; v_call: TRBV11-2; cdr3_aa: CASSLDQSPGNTIYF; cdr3_nt: TGTGCCAGCAGCTTAGATCAGTCGCCTGGAAACACCATATATTTT
clone_size: few; j_call: TRBJ2-1; d_call: .; cdr3_length: 8; v_call: TRBV20-1; cdr3_aa: CLGDEQFF; cdr3_nt: TGCCTAGGGGATGAGCAGTTCTTC
clone_size: many; j_call: TRBJ2-3; d_call: .; cdr3_length: 15; v_call: TRBV19; cdr3_aa: CASKPLQGDTDTQYF; cdr3_nt: TGTGCCAGTAAACCACTACAGGGAGACACAGATACGCAGTATTTT
clone_size: many; j_call: TRBJ2-7; d_call: .; cdr3_length: 14; v_call: TRBV7-2; cdr3_aa: CASSLASRDYEQYF; cdr3_nt: TGTGCCAGCAGCTTAGCGAGTAGGGACTACGAGCAGTACTTC
clone_size: many; j_call: TRBJ2-2; d_call: .; cdr3_length: 15; v_call: TRBV7-2; cdr3_aa: CASSLSAANTGELFF; cdr3_nt: TGTGCCAGCAGCTTATCAGCGGCGAACACCGGGGAGCTGTTTTTT
clone_size: .; j_call: TRBJ1-2; d_call: .; cdr3_length: 13; v_call: TRBV27; cdr3_aa: CASSFRGNYGYTF; cdr3_nt: TGTGCCAGCAGTTTCAGAGGGAACTATGGCTACACCTTC
clone_size: .; j_call: TRBJ2-3; d_call: .; cdr3_length: 15; v_call: TRBV4-3; cdr3_aa: CASSQGTGVSDTQYF; cdr3_nt: TGCGCCAGCAGCCAAGGAACGGGAGTTTCAGATACGCAGTATTTT
clone_size: .; j_call: TRBJ2-7; d_call: .; cdr3_length: 13; v_call: TRBV28; cdr3_aa: CASSQIHSGVGYF; cdr3_nt: TGTGCCAGCAGTCAAATACACTCAGGGGTCGGGTACTTC
clone_size: many; j_call: TRBJ2-7; d_call: .; cdr3_length: 15; v_call: TRBV7-2; cdr3_aa: CASSLSPGLSYEQYF; cdr3_nt: TGTGCCAGCAGCTTATCGCCGGGGCTCTCCTACGAGCAGTACTTC
clone_size: .; j_call: TRBJ1-5; d_call: .; cdr3_length: 14; v_call: TRBV20-1; cdr3_aa: CSAPTEGGDQPQHF; cdr3_nt: TGCAGTGCTCCGACCGAGGGGGGGGATCAGCCCCAGCATTTT
clone_size: few; j_call: TRBJ1-2; d_call: .; cdr3_length: 15; v_call: TRBV5-8; cdr3_aa: CASSPVGRDGYGYTF; cdr3_nt: TGTGCCAGCAGCCCCGTCGGCAGGGATGGCTATGGCTACACCTTC
clone_size: .; j_call: TRBJ1-1; d_call: TRBD1; cdr3_length: 15; v_call: TRBV6-2/TRBV6-3; cdr3_aa: CASSRWTGPDTEAFF; cdr3_nt: TGTGCCAGCAGTCGGTGGACAGGGCCGGACACTGAAGCTTTCTTT
clone_size: .; j_call: TRBJ2-1; d_call: .; cdr3_length: 16; v_call: TRBV7-2; cdr3_aa: CASSFTPIPGANEQFF; cdr3_nt: TGTGCCAGCAGCTTCACTCCAATTCCGGGGGCGAATGAGCAGTTCTTC
clone_size: many; j_call: TRBJ2-1; d_call: .; cdr3_length: 15; v_call: TRBV7-2; cdr3_aa: CASSLDRAPRREQFF; cdr3_nt: TGTGCCAGCAGCTTAGACCGGGCCCCGCGTCGTGAGCAGTTCTTC
clone_size: .; j_call: TRBJ2-1; d_call: .; cdr3_length: 13; v_call: TRBV9; cdr3_aa: CASSVEAADEQFF; cdr3_nt: TGTGCCAGCAGCGTAGAGGCGGCGGACGAGCAGTTCTTC
clone_size: medium-sized; j_call: TRBJ1-3; d_call: .; cdr3_length: 17; v_call: TRBV7-8; cdr3_aa: CASSLAFSGASGNTIYF; cdr3_nt: TGTGCCAGCAGCTTAGCGTTCTCGGGAGCCTCTGGAAACACCATATATTTT
clone_size: few; j_call: TRBJ1-3; d_call: TRBD1; cdr3_length: 17; v_call: TRBV4-3; cdr3_aa: CASSQDPSGTGDDTIYF; cdr3_nt: TGCGCCAGCAGCCAAGATCCTTCCGGGACAGGGGATGACACCATATATTTT
clone_size: many; j_call: TRBJ1-2; d_call: .; cdr3_length: 13; v_call: TRBV6-5; cdr3_aa: CASSYGGGDGYTF; cdr3_nt: TGTGCCAGCAGTTACGGGGGTGGCGATGGCTACACCTTC
clone_size: .; j_call: TRBJ2-1; d_call: TRBD2; cdr3_length: 15; v_call: TRBV28; cdr3_aa: CASRLAGGPSSEQFF; cdr3_nt: TGTGCCAGCAGGTTAGCGGGAGGGCCTAGCAGTGAGCAGTTCTTC
clone_size: many; j_call: TRBJ2-1; d_call: .; cdr3_length: 14; v_call: TRBV20-1; cdr3_aa: CSADRTLGYNEQFF; cdr3_nt: TGCAGTGCAGATAGGACTTTGGGCTACAATGAGCAGTTCTTC
clone_size: .; j_call: TRBJ2-7; d_call: .; cdr3_length: 13; v_call: TRBV14; cdr3_aa: CASSQVGGWEQYF; cdr3_nt: TGTGCCAGCAGCCAAGTGGGGGGTTGGGAGCAGTACTTC
clone_size: many; j_call: TRBJ1-4; d_call: .; cdr3_length: 16; v_call: TRBV28; cdr3_aa: CASSFLGIATNEKLFF; cdr3_nt: TGTGCCAGCAGTTTTCTAGGGATCGCAACTAATGAAAAACTGTTTTTT
clone_size: many; j_call: TRBJ1-5; d_call: .; cdr3_length: 13; v_call: TRBV28; cdr3_aa: CASSLNLDQPQHF; cdr3_nt: TGTGCCAGCAGTTTAAACCTGGATCAGCCCCAGCATTTT
clone_size: many; j_call: TRBJ2-1; d_call: TRBD2; cdr3_length: 15; v_call: TRBV6-5; cdr3_aa: CASSYMGLAGNEQFF; cdr3_nt: TGTGCCAGCAGTTACATGGGACTAGCGGGCAATGAGCAGTTCTTC
clone_size: many; j_call: TRBJ1-6; d_call: .; cdr3_length: 14; v_call: TRBV27; cdr3_aa: CASAQGGTNSPLHF; cdr3_nt: TGTGCCAGCGCACAGGGTGGGACCAATTCACCCCTCCACTTT